The 28 T cell receptor beta chains below all came from one sample that was sequenced in a study of blood T cell repertoires in COVID-19. Sequencing used immunoSEQ multiplex PCR; TCRdb keeps in-frame clones, though not all of them. The repertoire holds around 370,000 clones, with 88% as singletons. The sequenced sample was PBMCs or T cells enriched from blood (not recorded which). The source is a woman younger than 30 who had recovered from COVID-19.

This sequence joins TRBV18 and TRBJ1-1; D might be TRBD1 (6 bases). V gave up 2 bases and J gave up 2 bases, with 12 bases separating them. The CDR3 sequence is 15 residues long. CDR1 and CDR2 from the germline V gene are KGHSH and LQKENI. The CDR3, as DNA: TGTGCCAGCTCACCATTGGACAGTTTTAACACTGAAGCTTTCTTT. Translated: CASSPLDSFNTEAFF.

This chain joins TRBV6-5 and TRBJ2-7; D is perhaps TRBD1 (5 bases). The germline gives CDR1 MNHEY, CDR2 SVGAGI. V dropped 6 bases and J dropped 4 bases, with 19 bases sitting between them. The CDR3 spans 15 residues. The DNA for the CDR3 is TGTGCCAGCAGCCTTGATTGGGGCAGCTTTTACGAGCAGTACTTC. It encodes CASSLDWGSFYEQYF.

The chain uses TRBV7-9 and TRBJ1-3; tentatively, D is TRBD1 (6 bases). The CDR3 runs 15 residues. The V end lost 0 bases, the J end lost 4 bases, and 10 bases lay between the germline ends. Germline-derived CDR1 and CDR2 are SEHNR and FQNEAQ (reference sequence). Here the CDR3 DNA reads TGTGCCAGCAGCTTAGCGTTGGGGGCCGGAAACACCATATATTTT. Its protein product is CASSLALGAGNTIYF.

The chain carries TRBV7-8 and TRBJ1-5; D not certain. V lost 5 bases and J lost 1, with 12 bases in between. CDR1 SGHVS and CDR2 FQNEAQ come from the germline V gene. The CDR3 covers 15 residues. Written as DNA, the CDR3 is TGTGCCAGCAGCCCGGTGGTTCGGAGCAATCAGCCCCAGCATTTT. Amino acids: CASSPVVRSNQPQHF.

This chain joins TRBV5-1 and TRBJ1-6; tentative D call: TRBD1 (6 bases). The CDR3 covers 14 residues. Trimming took off 4 bases at V and 6 bases at J, with 11 bases between the two ends. Germline V gene sequence: CDR1 SGHRS, CDR2 YFSETQ. CDR3 nucleotides: TGCGCCAGCAGCCAACAGGGTTTTAATTCACCCCTCCACTTT. Translated: CASSQQGFNSPLHF.

The rearrangement joins TRBV4-3 to TRBJ1-2; 7 nucleotides align to TRBD1. Unmatched junction bases numbered 8, after V lost 2 bases and J lost 8 bases. The V gene's germline CDR1 is LGHNA and CDR2 YSLEER. The length of the CDR3 is 14 residues. The CDR3 reads CASSQSGAGGGYTF. In DNA, the CDR3 is TGCGCCAGCAGCCAATCCGGAGCAGGGGGAGGCTACACCTTC.

The V gene is TRBV19, the J gene TRBJ2-2, with 7 bases lining up with TRBD2. Trimming at V came to 4 bases and at J to 4 bases, leaving 0 bases not matched to a gene. The CDR3 totals 13 residues. Germline loops: CDR1 LNHDA, CDR2 SQIVND (reference sequence). The CDR3 coding sequence is TGTGCCAGTAGTAGGGAGGGCACCGGGGAGCTGTTTTTT. This encodes CASSREGTGELFF. The full variable domain, completed using reference TRBV19 and TRBJ2-2, is DGGITQSPKYLFRKEGQNVTLSCEQNLNHDAMYWYRQDPGQGLRLIYYSQIVNDFQKGDIAEGYSVSREKKESFPLTVTSAQKNPTAFYLCASSREGTGELFFGEGSRLTVL.

This chain uses TRBV11-3 with TRBJ2-1; TRBD1 matches 8 bases. The CDR3 spans 15 residues. Germline CDR1 reads SGHNT; CDR2 reads YENEEA. The V segment lost 3 bases and the J segment 9 bases; nucleotides outside the gene matches: 10. CDR3 amino acids: CASSFGDRGRGEQFF. In DNA form, the CDR3 reads TGTGCCAGCAGCTTCGGAGACAGGGGACGGGGTGAGCAGTTCTTC. The whole variable domain, remainder taken from reference TRBV11-3 and TRBJ2-1, is EAGVVQSPRYKIIEKKQPVAFWCNPISGHNTLYWYLQNLGQGPELLIRYENEEAVDDSQLPKDRFSAERLKGVDSTLKIQPAELGDSAVYLCASSFGDRGRGEQFFGPGTRLTVL.

The chain is built from TRBV7-2 and TRBJ2-2; TRBD2 might be the D (5 bases). Germline V gene data show CDR1 as SGHTA and CDR2 as FQGNSA. The V and J ends lost 4 bases and 6 bases respectively, with 9 bases between them. The CDR3 has 13 residues. CDR3 in DNA: TGTGCCAGCAGCTACGGGAATCCCGGGGAGCTGTTTTTT. Its translation is CASSYGNPGELFF.

The V and J genes are TRBV5-4 and TRBJ2-1; 10 nucleotides agree with TRBD1. V gave up 0 bases and J gave up 4 bases; unmatched junction bases: 1. This CDR3 comprises 15 residues. Germline CDR1 SGHNT, CDR2 YYREEE (reference sequence). CDR3 sequence reads: CASSLGQGAYNEQFF. In nucleotides, the CDR3 is TGTGCCAGCAGCTTGGGACAGGGGGCGTACAATGAGCAGTTCTTC.

The chain uses TRBV7-3 and TRBJ2-5, with 10 bases lining up with TRBD2. Germline V gene data show CDR1 as SGHTA and CDR2 as FQGTGA. CDR3 length: 15 amino acids. V dropped 5 bases and J dropped 2; count of bases not matched to a gene: 5. CDR3 DNA: TGTGCCAGCAGCCCGGAGACTAGCGGGCAAGAGACCCAGTACTTC. Translation: CASSPETSGQETQYF.

The gene calls are TRBV6-2 or TRBV6-3 and TRBJ1-2; 7 nucleotides agree with TRBD1. J gave up 4 bases and V 0 bases, and 23 bases lay outside the gene matches. Germline CDR1 reads MNHEY; CDR2 reads SVGEGT. CDR3 size: 21 residues. The CDR3 spells CASSYSRGWDRRPLGGYGYTF. The CDR3 nucleotides read TGTGCCAGCAGTTACTCGAGAGGCTGGGACAGACGCCCCCTTGGAGGCTATGGCTACACCTTC.

This clone turned up a few times. The chain joins TRBV7-6 to TRBJ2-2, with 8 bases aligning to TRBD1. After removal of 3 bases from V and 6 bases from J, the junction contained 9 bases not matched to a gene. Germline V lookup: CDR1 SGHVS, CDR2 FNYEAQ. The CDR3 spans 16 residues. The CDR3 DNA follows: TGTGCCAGCAGCTTGAGACAGGGGAAGGACGCCGGGGAGCTGTTTTTT. It translates to CASSLRQGKDAGELFF.

This sequence joins TRBV4-3 and TRBJ1-1; no clear D. V shed 3 bases and J shed 6 bases, with 17 bases lying between them. CDR3 length equals 15 residues. The germline V gene encodes CDR1 LGHNA and CDR2 YSLEER. The CDR3 nucleotides are TGCGCCAGCAGCCATCGCTGGGTGGAGGAGCCTGAAGCTTTCTTT. The encoded protein is CASSHRWVEEPEAFF.

This chain connects TRBV6-5 to TRBJ2-1; D gene ambiguous. There are 12 residues in the CDR3. The V end lost 7 bases, the J end lost 8 bases, and 12 bases lay between the germline ends. The germline gives CDR1 MNHEY, CDR2 SVGAGI. The DNA for the CDR3 is TGTGCCAGCACCGAAAGTTGGCATGAGCAGTTCTTC. It translates to CASTESWHEQFF.

The V call is TRBV7-2, the J call TRBJ1-1; D may be TRBD1 (5 bases). This CDR3 has 14 residues. V was trimmed by 4 bases and J by 1 base, leaving 10 bases between them. Germline loops: CDR1 SGHTA, CDR2 FQGNSA. In DNA form, the CDR3 reads TGTGCCAGCAGCTCGATGCAGGGGAACACTGAAGCTTTCTTT. Translation gives CASSSMQGNTEAFF.

This clone was recorded only once. The V and J genes are TRBV6-2 or TRBV6-3 and TRBJ2-1; D perhaps matches TRBD1 (6 bases). V was pared by 2 bases and J by 3 bases, with 11 bases between. CDR1 and CDR2 (germline): MNHEY, SVGEGT. The CDR3 is 15 residues long. CDR3 residues: CASSYLGQSYNEQFF. The CDR3 DNA reads TGTGCCAGCAGTTACCTTGGACAGAGCTACAATGAGCAGTTCTTC.

The chain joins TRBV27 to TRBJ1-5; tentative D call: TRBD1 (6 bases). V was cut by 8 bases and J by 3 bases, with 11 bases left in between. Germline values: CDR1 MNHEY, CDR2 SMNVEV (reference sequence). The CDR3 length is 13 residues. The CDR3 DNA sequence: TGTGCCAGCGGGGACACGATCAATCAGCCCCAGCATTTT. Translation gives CASGDTINQPQHF.

The rearrangement joins TRBV6-6 to TRBJ1-6; a possible D gene is TRBD1 (5 bases). This CDR3 region has 13 residues. Trimming removed 4 bases at V and 8 bases at J, with 9 bases between. Looked up from germline, CDR1 is MNHNY and CDR2 is SVGAGI (reference sequence). CDR3 residues: CASSSGGYSPLHF. In DNA form, the CDR3 reads TGTGCCAGCAGTTCGGGGGGTTATTCACCCCTCCACTTT.

The V and J genes are TRBV11-2 and TRBJ2-3; TRBD2 matches at 8 bases. This CDR3 region has 15 residues. J gave up 3 bases and V 3 bases, and 5 bases lay outside the gene matches. In germline, CDR1 is SGHAT, CDR2 FQNNGV. This CDR3 is CASSFREGWTDTQYF. For the CDR3, the DNA is TGTGCCAGCAGCTTCCGGGAGGGTTGGACAGATACGCAGTATTTT. The variable domain in full, completed from reference TRBV11-2 and TRBJ2-3, reads EAGVAQSPRYKIIEKRQSVAFWCNPISGHATLYWYQQILGQGPKLLIQFQNNGVVDDSQLPKDRFSAERLKGVDSTLKIQPAKLEDSAVYLCASSFREGWTDTQYFGPGTRLTVL.

This chain connects TRBV18 to TRBJ2-5; possible D gene TRBD1, 5 bases. With 5 bases removed from V and 2 bases from J, the gap between germline ends came to 15 bases. CDR3 length: 15 residues. From germline, CDR1 is KGHSH and CDR2 LQKENI. In DNA form, the CDR3 reads TGTGCCAGCTCAGACTCAGCAAGGGGACAAGAGACCCAGTACTTC. Protein: CASSDSARGQETQYF.

This clone was observed a few times. This chain connects TRBV6-4 to TRBJ1-2; tentatively, D is TRBD1 (6 bases). This CDR3 has 14 amino acids. The V gene lost 10 bases and the J gene lost 4 bases, with 19 bases spanning the gap. Germline assignment: CDR1 MRHNA and CDR2 SNTAGT. The CDR3 DNA reads as TGTGCCAAGCACAGGGACCCATACGGCTATGGCTACACCTTC. The encoded protein is CAKHRDPYGYGYTF.

CDR3 sequence reads: CASSPDINYGYTF. The CDR3 nucleotides are TGTGCCAGCAGCCCGGACATTAACTATGGCTACACCTTC. The chain links TRBV5-5 to TRBJ1-2, with a possible D match to TRBD1 (5 bases). The CDR3 covers 13 residues. Trimming took off 4 bases at V and 1 base at J, with 8 bases between the two ends. CDR1 and CDR2 from the germline V gene are SGHKS and YYEKEE (reference sequence).

Here the CDR3 DNA reads TGTGCCAGTAGTAACAGGGCGGCTAACTATGGCTACACCTTC. Translated: CASSNRAANYGYTF. V is TRBV19 and J is TRBJ1-2; tentative D call: TRBD1 (6 bases). Per the germline V gene, CDR1 is LNHDA and CDR2 is SQIVND (reference sequence). This CDR3 has 14 amino acids. V lost 4 bases and J lost 0, with 9 bases in between.

The chain employs TRBV24-1 and TRBJ2-2; D is perhaps TRBD2 (6 bases). Trimming cost V 3 bases and J 2 bases, with 9 bases left between them. The CDR3 extends over 15 amino acids. Germline loops: CDR1 KGHDR, CDR2 SFDVKD. The CDR3 region is CATSDPGLNTGELFF. CDR3 sequence (DNA): TGTGCCACCAGTGATCCAGGACTAAACACCGGGGAGCTGTTTTTT.

This sequence joins TRBV2 and TRBJ1-5; D ambiguous. The CDR3 sequence is 16 residues long. Germline loops: CDR1 SNHLY, CDR2 FYNNEI. The germline V and J ends were trimmed by 1 base and 2 bases, with 12 bases remaining between them. The CDR3 bases are TGTGCCAGCAGTGAAGGACCCCCCGGAGGCAATCAGCCCCAGCATTTT. Encoded protein: CASSEGPPGGNQPQHF.

This chain joins TRBV5-1 and TRBJ1-1; D is unclear. The germline V and J ends were trimmed by 5 bases and 4 bases, with 12 bases remaining between them. Per the germline V gene, CDR1 is SGHRS and CDR2 is YFSETQ. The CDR3 covers 13 residues. The CDR3 spells CASSPAEGTEAFF. As DNA, the CDR3 is TGCGCCAGCAGTCCAGCTGAGGGCACTGAAGCTTTCTTT. The full variable domain, its missing parts supplied by reference TRBV5-1 and TRBJ1-1, is KAGVTQTPRYLIKTRGQQVTLSCSPISGHRSVSWYQQTPGQGLQFLFEYFSETQRNKGNFPGRFSGRQFSNSRSEMNVSTLELGDSALYLCASSPAEGTEAFFGQGTRLTVV.

This chain joins TRBV6-1 and TRBJ1-2; TRBD1 might be the D (6 bases). The ends were cut back, 3 bases at V and 8 bases at J, with 16 bases in the middle. This CDR3 contains 14 residues. In germline, CDR1 is MNHNS, CDR2 SASEGT. CDR3 region: CASSDRTAKGGYTF. CDR3 in DNA: TGTGCCAGCAGTGACCGGACAGCGAAGGGGGGCTACACCTTC.